The clone carrying this T cell receptor (beta chain) was detected only once. The data originate from a study of control samples from healthy donors and cancer patients. This table comes from immunoSEQ multiplex PCR, and its TCRdb copy is limited to in-frame clones, with some not included. Here the sample spans over 100,000 clones, around nine tenths being singletons. The germline V gene encodes CDR1 SGHKS and CDR2 YYEKEE (reference sequence). The CDR3 totals 14 residues. With 1 base removed from V and 2 bases from J, the gap between germline ends came to 10 bases. The sequence was obtained from a man aged 50 to 59 in good health. This sequence joins TRBV5-5 and TRBJ2-7; D is possibly TRBD1 or TRBD2 (6 bases each). Sequencing was carried out using blood. CDR3 nucleotides: TGTGCCAGCAGCTTGCCAGGGGAGGCCTACGAGCAGTACTTC. Translation gives CASSLPGEAYEQYF.